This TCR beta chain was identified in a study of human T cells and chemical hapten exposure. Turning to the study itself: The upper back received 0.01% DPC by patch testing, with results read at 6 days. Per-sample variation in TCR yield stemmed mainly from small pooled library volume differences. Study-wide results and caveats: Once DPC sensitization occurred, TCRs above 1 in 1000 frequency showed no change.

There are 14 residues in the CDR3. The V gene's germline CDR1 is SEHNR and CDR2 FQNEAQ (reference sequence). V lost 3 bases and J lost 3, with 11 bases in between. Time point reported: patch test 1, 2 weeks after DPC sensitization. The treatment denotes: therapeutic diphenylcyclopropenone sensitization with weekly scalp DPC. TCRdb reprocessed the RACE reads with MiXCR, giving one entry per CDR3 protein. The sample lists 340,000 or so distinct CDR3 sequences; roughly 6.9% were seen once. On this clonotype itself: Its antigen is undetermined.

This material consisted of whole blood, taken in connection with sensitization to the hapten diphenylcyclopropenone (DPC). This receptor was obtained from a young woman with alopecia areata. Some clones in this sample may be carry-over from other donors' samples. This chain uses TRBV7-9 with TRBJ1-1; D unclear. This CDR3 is CASSFHNADTEAFF. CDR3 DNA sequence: TGTGCCAGCAGCTTTCACAACGCAGACACTGAAGCTTTCTTT.